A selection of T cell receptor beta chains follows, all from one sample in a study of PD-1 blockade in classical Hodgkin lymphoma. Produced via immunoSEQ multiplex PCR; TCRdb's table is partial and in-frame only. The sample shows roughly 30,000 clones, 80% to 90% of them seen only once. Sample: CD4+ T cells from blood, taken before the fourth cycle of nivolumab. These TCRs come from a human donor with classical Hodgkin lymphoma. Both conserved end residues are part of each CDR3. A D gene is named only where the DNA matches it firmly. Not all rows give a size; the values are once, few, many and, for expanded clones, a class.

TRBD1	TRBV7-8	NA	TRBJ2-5	CASSLDGLWDRDRETQYF	TGTGCCAGCAGCTTAGACGGTCTATGGGACAGGGATCGAGAGACCCAGTACTTC
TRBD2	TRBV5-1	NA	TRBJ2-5	CASTYRPGGQETQYF	TGCGCCAGCACCTACCGGCCGGGGGGCCAAGAGACCCAGTACTTC
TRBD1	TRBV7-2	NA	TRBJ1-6	CASSLGQGAPPHHF	TGTGCCAGCAGCTTAGGACAGGGGGCCCCCCCTCACCACTTT
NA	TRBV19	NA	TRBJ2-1	CASSIWGDEQFF	TGTGCCAGTAGTATTTGGGGGGATGAGCAGTTCTTC
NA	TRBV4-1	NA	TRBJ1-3	CASSHPGGGGNTIYF	TGCGCCAGCAGCCACCCAGGCGGGGGTGGAAACACCATATATTTT
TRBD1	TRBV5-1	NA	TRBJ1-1	CASIDGAGQSEAFF	TGCGCCAGCATTGACGGGGCGGGACAGTCTGAAGCTTTCTTT
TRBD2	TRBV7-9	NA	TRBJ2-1	CASSLAGSGGVGQFF	TGTGCCAGCAGCTTAGCCGGTAGCGGGGGTGTCGGGCAGTTCTTC
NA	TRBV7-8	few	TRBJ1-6	CASSLGDNSPLHF	TGTGCCAGCAGCTTAGGGGATAATTCACCCCTCCACTTT
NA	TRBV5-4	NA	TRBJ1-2	CASNSGRDRGYTF	TGTGCCAGCAACTCGGGCAGGGACCGTGGCTACACCTTC
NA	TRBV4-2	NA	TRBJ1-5	CASSQDISGRQPQHF	TGTGCCAGCAGCCAAGATATTTCCGGACGGCAGCCCCAGCATTTT
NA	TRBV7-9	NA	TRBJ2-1	CASGSTNSYNEQFF	TGTGCCAGCGGATCTACAAACTCCTACAATGAGCAGTTCTTC
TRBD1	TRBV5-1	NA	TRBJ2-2	CASSLAGDSLTGELFF	TGCGCCAGCAGCTTGGCAGGGGACAGCCTCACCGGGGAGCTGTTTTTT
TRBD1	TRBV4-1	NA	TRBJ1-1	CASSQPIQGAAEAFF	TGCGCCAGCAGCCAACCCATACAGGGGGCGGCTGAAGCTTTCTTT
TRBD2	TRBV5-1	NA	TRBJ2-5	CASSLTSGGQETQYF	TGCGCCAGCAGCTTGACTAGCGGGGGACAAGAGACCCAGTACTTC
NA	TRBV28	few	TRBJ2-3	CASSLEGVWGRGTDTQYF	TGTGCCAGCAGTTTAGAGGGGGTATGGGGGCGCGGGACAGATACGCAGTATTTT
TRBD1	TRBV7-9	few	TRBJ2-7	CASNRQGTYEQYF	TGTGCCAGCAACCGACAGGGGACCTACGAGCAGTACTTC
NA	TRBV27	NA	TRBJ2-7	CASRQAYEQYF	TGTGCCAGCAGACAGGCTTACGAGCAGTACTTC
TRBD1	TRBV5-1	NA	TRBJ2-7	CASSLGQGGYEQYF	TGCGCCAGCAGCCTCGGACAGGGTGGCTACGAGCAGTACTTC
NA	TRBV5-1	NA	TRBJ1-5	CASSLDTGGNQPQHF	TGCGCCAGCAGCTTGGATACAGGTGGGAATCAGCCCCAGCATTTT
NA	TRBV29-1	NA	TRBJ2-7	CSAGADRLYEQYF	TGCAGCGCGGGGGCGGACCGTCTCTACGAGCAGTACTTC
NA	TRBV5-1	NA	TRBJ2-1	CASSLNFNEQFF	TGCGCCAGCAGCTTGAATTTCAATGAGCAGTTCTTC
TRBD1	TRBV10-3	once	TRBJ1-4	CATQQGLTNEKLFF	TGTGCCACACAACAGGGGTTAACTAATGAAAAACTGTTTTTT
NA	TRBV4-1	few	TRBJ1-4	CASKVGQILFF	TGCGCCAGCAAGGTGGGGCAGATACTGTTTTTT
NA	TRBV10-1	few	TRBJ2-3	CASSPGQIRDTQYF	TGCGCCAGCAGCCCGGGCCAGATCCGTGATACGCAGTATTTT
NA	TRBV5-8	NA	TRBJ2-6	CASPTQSRANVLTF	TGTGCCAGCCCCACACAAAGTCGGGCCAACGTCCTGACTTTC
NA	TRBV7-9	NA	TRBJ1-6	CASSFLVVVQALSLHF	TGTGCCAGCAGCTTCCTGGTAGTAGTACAGGCTCTTTCCCTCCACTTT
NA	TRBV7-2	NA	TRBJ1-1	CASSLALGTGAEAFF	TGTGCCAGCAGCTTAGCGCTGGGGACGGGAGCTGAAGCTTTCTTT
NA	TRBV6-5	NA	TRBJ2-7	CASSGQSTYEQYF	TGTGCCAGCAGTGGACAGTCAACCTACGAGCAGTACTTC
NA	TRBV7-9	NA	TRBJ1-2	CASSLEAVGGYTF	TGTGCCAGCAGCTTAGAGGCTGTCGGTGGCTACACCTTC
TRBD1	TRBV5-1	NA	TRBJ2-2	CASSVTGDVTGELFF	TGCGCCAGCAGCGTGACAGGGGATGTCACCGGGGAGCTGTTTTTT
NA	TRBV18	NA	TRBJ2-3	CASSPLTSSGADTQYF	TGTGCCAGCTCACCACTTACTTCCTCAGGGGCAGATACGCAGTATTTT
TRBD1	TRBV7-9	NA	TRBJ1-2	CASSFPGQAGGYTF	TGTGCCAGCAGCTTCCCTGGACAGGCTGGAGGCTACACCTTC
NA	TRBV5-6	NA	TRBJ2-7	CASSLPSGAYEQYF	TGTGCCAGCAGCTTACCCTCGGGGGCCTACGAGCAGTACTTC
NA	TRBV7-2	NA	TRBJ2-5	CASSPQYQETQYF	TGTGCCAGCAGCCCTCAGTACCAAGAGACCCAGTACTTC
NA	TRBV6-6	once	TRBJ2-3	CASSYGDPPDTQYF	TGTGCCAGCAGTTACGGGGACCCCCCAGATACGCAGTATTTT
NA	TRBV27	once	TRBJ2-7	CASSSDRSYEQYF	TGTGCCAGCAGTTCAGACAGGTCCTACGAGCAGTACTTC
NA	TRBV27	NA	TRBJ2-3	CASSSQPRPGTDTQYF	TGTGCCAGCAGCTCTCAGCCCCGCCCCGGCACAGATACGCAGTATTTT
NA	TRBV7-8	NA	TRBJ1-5	CASSLATAPNQPQHF	TGTGCCAGCAGCTTAGCGACAGCCCCAAATCAGCCCCAGCATTTT
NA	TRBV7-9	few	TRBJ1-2	CASSPTGDGYTF	TGTGCCAGCAGCCCTACGGGAGACGGCTACACCTTC
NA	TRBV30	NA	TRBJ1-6	CAYEPPYRGPPNSPLHF	TGTGCCTACGAACCCCCGTATAGGGGACCACCTAATTCACCCCTCCACTTT
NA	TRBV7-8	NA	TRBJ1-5	CASSSPQQGQPQHF	TGTGCCAGCAGCTCCCCCCAGCAGGGGCAGCCCCAGCATTTT
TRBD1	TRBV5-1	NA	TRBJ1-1	CASTLTGGNTEAFF	TGCGCCAGCACCTTAACAGGGGGGAACACTGAAGCTTTCTTT
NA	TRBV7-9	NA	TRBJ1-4	CAAANTTNEKLFF	TGTGCCGCCGCAAATACAACTAATGAAAAACTGTTTTTT
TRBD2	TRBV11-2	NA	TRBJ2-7	CASSLRLAGGLYEQYF	TGTGCCAGCAGCCTCAGACTAGCGGGGGGGCTTTACGAGCAGTACTTC
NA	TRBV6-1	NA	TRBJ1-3	CATSQNTIYF	TGTGCCACGAGCCAAAACACCATATATTTT
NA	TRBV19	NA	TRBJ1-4	CASSGLVATNEKLFF	TGTGCCAGTAGTGGGCTGGTTGCAACTAATGAAAAACTGTTTTTT
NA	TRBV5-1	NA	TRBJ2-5	CASSSDFAGETQYF	TGCGCCAGCAGCTCTGACTTTGCCGGGGAGACCCAGTACTTC
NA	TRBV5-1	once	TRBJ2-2	CASSFDNTGELFF	TGCGCCAGCAGCTTCGACAACACCGGGGAGCTGTTTTTT